The 23 T cell receptor beta chains presented below share a single source sample, sequenced in a study of OX40 agonist ivuxolimab in advanced cancers. Libraries were prepared by immunoSEQ multiplex PCR; TCRdb keeps only in-frame clonotypes and omits some of them. The sample lists 65,000 to 95,000 clones, more than 70% occurring once. Sequenced here: CD4+ or CD8+ T cells sorted from blood, sampled in a trial of the OX40 agonist ivuxolimab. The origin of the receptors is an adult with an advanced solid tumor such as melanoma, head and neck, liver or kidney cancer.

CDR3: CASSSRTGSGETQYF. CDR3 DNA: TGTGCCAGCAGCAGTCGGACAGGGTCTGGGGAGACCCAGTACTTC. The chain has TRBV5-4 and TRBJ2-5; 8 bases line up with TRBD1. Germline V gene lookup returns CDR1 SGHNT and CDR2 YYREEE (reference sequence). V shed 4 bases and J 5 bases; nucleotides not matched to a gene: 10. CDR3 length: 15 amino acids. The full variable domain, with the rest looked up from reference TRBV5-4 and TRBJ2-5, is ETGVTQSPTHLIKTRGQQVTLRCSSQSGHNTVSWYQQALGQGPQFIFQYYREEENGRGNFPPRFSGLQFPNYSSELNVNALELDDSALYLCASSSRTGSGETQYFGPGTRLLVL.

The V call is TRBV7-9, the J call TRBJ1-3; the match to TRBD1 covers 8 bases. This CDR3 contains 19 residues. Germline V gene lookup returns CDR1 SEHNR and CDR2 FQNEAQ (reference sequence). Trimming cost V 1 base and J 0 bases; bases outside gene matches: 11. DNA for the CDR3: TGTGCCAGCAGCTTAGGAAGCAGGGGGCCCACTCACTCTGGAAACACCATATATTTT. Protein product: CASSLGSRGPTHSGNTIYF.

This clone was observed a single time. V gene TRBV19 combines with J gene TRBJ2-6; 7 bases match TRBD1. This CDR3 has 16 residues. CDR1 LNHDA and CDR2 SQIVND come from the germline V gene (reference sequence). V shed 4 bases and J 2 bases; nucleotides not matched to a gene: 5. CDR3 sequence reads: CASSRTQGTGANVLTF. The DNA of the CDR3 is TGTGCCAGTAGTAGAACACAGGGGACTGGGGCCAACGTCCTGACTTTC.

V gene TRBV19 combines with J gene TRBJ2-5; D ambiguous. The V gene lost 2 bases and the J gene lost 2 bases, with 9 bases spanning the gap. The CDR3 loop spans 14 amino acids. Germline V gene lookup returns CDR1 LNHDA and CDR2 SQIVND (reference sequence). CDR3 sequence: CASSIYRKQETQYF. In nucleotides, the CDR3 is TGTGCCAGTAGTATATACAGAAAACAAGAGACCCAGTACTTC.

This sequence joins TRBV5-4 and TRBJ2-2, with TRBD2 matching over 9 bases. This CDR3 is built from 16 residues. Unmatched junction bases numbered 10, after V lost 3 bases and J lost 7 bases. Germline lookup yields CDR1 SGHNT and CDR2 YYREEE (reference sequence). The CDR3 DNA follows: TGTGCCAGCAGCTCCTCACTAGCGGGTCTAGGCGGGGAGCTGTTTTTT. It translates to CASSSSLAGLGGELFF.

J is TRBJ2-1 and V is TRBV19, with D tentatively TRBD1 or TRBD2 (7 bases each). Trimming removed 6 bases from V and 2 bases from J, with 17 bases in between. The CDR3 has 16 amino acids. CDR1 LNHDA and CDR2 SQIVND come from the germline V gene (reference sequence). CDR3 sequence reads: CASRPPQGGPYNEQFF. In DNA, the CDR3 is TGTGCCAGTAGGCCTCCCCAGGGGGGGCCCTACAATGAGCAGTTCTTC. Together with reference TRBV19 and TRBJ2-1, the CDR3 gives the full variable domain: DGGITQSPKYLFRKEGQNVTLSCEQNLNHDAMYWYRQDPGQGLRLIYYSQIVNDFQKGDIAEGYSVSREKKESFPLTVTSAQKNPTAFYLCASRPPQGGPYNEQFFGPGTRLTVL.

This clone was picked up a small number of times. In nucleotides, the CDR3 is TGTGCCAGCAGCTTAATCAGCCAAGAGACCCAGTACTTC. It encodes CASSLISQETQYF. This chain joins TRBV7-9 and TRBJ2-5; D not resolved. Germline CDR1 SEHNR, CDR2 FQNEAQ (reference sequence). Trimming left V 2 bases short and J 1 base short, with 5 bases between. This CDR3 spans 13 amino acids. Supplemented by reference TRBV7-9 and TRBJ2-5, the full variable domain reads DTGVSQNPRHKITKRGQNVTFRCDPISEHNRLYWYRQTLGQGPEFLTYFQNEAQLEKSRLLSDRFSAERPKGSFSTLEIQRTEQGDSAMYLCASSLISQETQYFGPGTRLLVL.

The V gene is TRBV6-1, the J gene TRBJ2-7; D might be TRBD1 (5 bases). V was shortened by 4 bases and J by 6 bases, with 13 bases between the two germline ends. The CDR3 runs to 13 residues. Germline V gene sequence: CDR1 MNHNS, CDR2 SASEGT. CDR3 in DNA: TGTGCCAGCAGTGGCAGGGTAACAGGCGAGCAGTACTTC. This translates into CASSGRVTGEQYF.

The chain combines TRBV5-4 with TRBJ2-6; the match to TRBD1 covers 8 bases. The CDR3 sequence is 18 residues long. V trimming: 4 bases; J trimming: 4 bases; junction bases outside the gene matches: 13. From germline, CDR1 is SGHNT and CDR2 YYREEE (reference sequence). The CDR3 nucleotides are TGTGCCAGCAGCCCAGGACAGGGCGGTATCTCCGGGGCCAACGTCCTGACTTTC. Translating it yields CASSPGQGGISGANVLTF.

The chain carries TRBV7-2 and TRBJ2-3, with 11 positions matching TRBD2. V lost 0 bases and J lost 2; bases outside the gene matches: 7. The CDR3 covers 18 residues. Germline CDR1 SGHTA, CDR2 FQGNSA. CDR3 coding DNA: TGTGCCAGCAGCTTAGCAACACTAGCGGGGGCGATCACAGATACGCAGTATTTT. Its translation is CASSLATLAGAITDTQYF.

The V gene is TRBV5-1, the J gene TRBJ1-1, with TRBD1 as a possible D gene (5 bases). CDR3 length: 18 amino acids. V gave up 4 bases and J gave up 3 bases, with 25 bases separating them. From germline, CDR1 is SGHRS and CDR2 YFSETQ. The CDR3 bases are TGCGCCAGCAGCCGGGATGGGTATACAGCAGGGAGGCACACTGAAGCTTTCTTT. Amino acid sequence: CASSRDGYTAGRHTEAFF.

V and J are TRBV7-2 and TRBJ1-2; 9 bases are a match to TRBD1. CDR1 is SGHTA, CDR2 FQGNSA, per germline. This CDR3 contains 18 residues. Trimming cost V 0 bases and J 4 bases; bases outside gene matches: 12. The CDR3 nucleotides are TGTGCCAGCAGCTTAGCACCTTACAGGGGGCGAAGTGGCTATGGCTACACCTTC. This codes for CASSLAPYRGRSGYGYTF.

The chain carries TRBV5-6 and TRBJ2-7; 9 bases are a match to TRBD2. This CDR3 contains 15 residues. V gave up 1 base and J gave up 5 bases; unmatched junction bases: 7. Germline values: CDR1 SGHDT, CDR2 YYEEEE. The CDR3 coding sequence is TGTGCCAGCAGCTTGATCGGGACTAGCTTTAACGAGCAGTACTTC. Translating gives CASSLIGTSFNEQYF.

This chain joins TRBV6-5 and TRBJ2-7, with 8 bases matching TRBD2. The CDR3 sequence is 15 residues long. The junction had 12 bases not matched to a gene; V was cut back by 11 bases and J by 0 bases. CDR1 MNHEY and CDR2 SVGAGI come from the germline V gene. Written as DNA, the CDR3 is TGTGCCGCCGGGGAGCCTAGCGGGTTCTCCTACGAGCAGTACTTC. This translates into CAAGEPSGFSYEQYF.

This clone showed up just once. The chain joins TRBV5-4 to TRBJ2-3; TRBD2 matches 11 bases. Germline values: CDR1 SGHNT, CDR2 YYREEE (reference sequence). This CDR3 comprises 16 residues. V trimming: 1 base; J trimming: 1 base; junction bases outside the gene matches: 2. Here the CDR3 reads CASSLKLAGGTDTQYF. CDR3 coding DNA: TGTGCCAGCAGCTTGAAACTAGCGGGAGGCACAGATACGCAGTATTTT.

The chain links TRBV6-5 to TRBJ1-6; 9 positions match TRBD1. The CDR3 has 15 amino acids. CDR1 MNHEY and CDR2 SVGAGI come from the germline V gene. Trimming at V came to 6 bases and at J to 5 bases, leaving 5 bases not matched to a gene. In DNA form, the CDR3 reads TGTGCCAGCAGACTCACAGGGGGCGATAATTCACCCCTCCACTTT. Its translation: CASRLTGGDNSPLHF.

This chain uses TRBV2 with TRBJ1-5, with 8 nucleotides matching TRBD1. The germline CDR1 and CDR2 sequences are SNHLY and FYNNEI. This CDR3 comprises 16 residues. V lost 3 bases to trimming and J lost 0 bases; unmatched junction nucleotides: 4. The CDR3 here is CASSERTGSSNQPQHF. CDR3 nucleotides: TGTGCCAGCAGTGAGCGGACAGGGTCTAGCAATCAGCCCCAGCATTTT.

The gene calls are TRBV6-5 and TRBJ1-1; the match to TRBD1 covers 9 bases. Germline V CDR1 and CDR2: MNHEY, SVGAGI. Trimming at V came to 4 bases and at J to 1 base, leaving 4 bases not matched to a gene. The CDR3 contains 15 residues. The chain's CDR3 is CASSWVQGANTEAFF. CDR3 in DNA: TGTGCCAGCAGTTGGGTACAGGGGGCGAACACTGAAGCTTTCTTT.

This chain joins TRBV10-3 and TRBJ2-5; 8 bases are a match to TRBD2. The CDR3 covers 13 residues. The germline V gene encodes CDR1 ENHRY and CDR2 SYGVKD. The V and J ends lost 6 bases and 5 bases, in that order; junction bases with no gene match: 5. The CDR3 reads CAISPGGRETQYF. The CDR3 DNA follows: TGTGCCATCAGCCCGGGCGGGAGGGAGACCCAGTACTTC.

The rearrangement joins TRBV28 to TRBJ1-5, with D unresolved. The germline V gene has CDR1 MDHEN and CDR2 SYDVKM. There are 12 residues in the CDR3. V lost 6 bases and J 11 bases, leaving 14 bases between the germline ends. For the CDR3, the DNA is TGTGCCAGCAGCTCCCATGTAATGGCCCAGCATTTT. It codes for CASSSHVMAQHF. Filled out from reference TRBV28 and TRBJ1-5, the complete variable domain reads DVKVTQSSRYLVKRTGEKVFLECVQDMDHENMFWYRQDPGLGLRLIYFSYDVKMKEKGDIPEGYSVSREKKERFSLILESASTNQTSMYLCASSSHVMAQHFGDGTRLSIL.

The table lists this clone with a few counts. V is TRBV10-3 and J is TRBJ2-5; D ambiguous. CDR3 length: 11 amino acids. V was clipped by 9 bases and J by 3 bases, with 8 bases between them. CDR1 is ENHRY and CDR2 is SYGVKD in the germline V gene. The CDR3 here is CAIGPEETQYF. The DNA for the CDR3 is TGTGCCATAGGTCCGGAAGAGACCCAGTACTTC.

This clone was found a few times. This sequence joins TRBV6-6 and TRBJ1-2; 7 nucleotides align to TRBD1. V gave up 0 bases and J gave up 7 bases; unmatched junction bases: 5. Germline assignment: CDR1 MNHNY and CDR2 SVGAGI (reference sequence). The CDR3 loop spans 14 amino acids. The CDR3 sequence: CASSYSWDRGGYTF. The CDR3 DNA follows: TGTGCCAGCAGTTACTCTTGGGACAGAGGTGGCTACACCTTC.

The rearrangement joins TRBV5-1 to TRBJ2-7; 7 nucleotides line up with TRBD1. Germline V gives CDR1 SGHRS, CDR2 YFSETQ. The CDR3 extends over 12 amino acids. Losses at the gene ends were 7 bases for V and 3 bases for J; bases not matched to a gene: 4. In DNA form, the CDR3 reads TGCGCCAGCTCCCGGGACAGCTACGAGCAGTACTTC. Residues: CASSRDSYEQYF.